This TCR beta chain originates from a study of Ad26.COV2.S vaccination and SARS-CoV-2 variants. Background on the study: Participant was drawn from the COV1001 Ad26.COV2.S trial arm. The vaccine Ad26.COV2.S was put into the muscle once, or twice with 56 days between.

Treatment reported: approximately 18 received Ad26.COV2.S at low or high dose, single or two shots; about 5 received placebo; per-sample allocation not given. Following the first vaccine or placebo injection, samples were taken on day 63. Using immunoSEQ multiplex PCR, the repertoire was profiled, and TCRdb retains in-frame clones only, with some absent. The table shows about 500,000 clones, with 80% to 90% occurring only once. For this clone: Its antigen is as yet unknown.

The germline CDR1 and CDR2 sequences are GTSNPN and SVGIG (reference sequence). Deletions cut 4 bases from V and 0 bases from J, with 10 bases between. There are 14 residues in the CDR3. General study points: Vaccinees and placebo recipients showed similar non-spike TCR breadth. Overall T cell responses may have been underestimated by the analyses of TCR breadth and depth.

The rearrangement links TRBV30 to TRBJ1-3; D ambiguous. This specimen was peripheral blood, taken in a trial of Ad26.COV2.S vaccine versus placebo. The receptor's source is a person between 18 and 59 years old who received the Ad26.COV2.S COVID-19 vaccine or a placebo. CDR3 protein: CAWIVRGSGNTIYF. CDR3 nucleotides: TGTGCCTGGATCGTACGAGGCTCTGGAAACACCATATATTTT.